The sequence of this T cell receptor (beta chain) was determined in a study of T cell repertoires in cytomegalovirus infection. Trimming took 5 bases from V and 1 from J, leaving 12 bases between them. The CDR3 covers 14 residues. Germline-derived CDR1 and CDR2 are SGHKS and YYEKEE (reference sequence). This clonotype was detected only a few times. One entry per CDR3 protein, called by TCRdb with MiXCR from the reads. The repertoire consists of some 280,000 distinct CDR3 sequences, with around 13% occurring once and the leading ten covering around 8.8%. The TCR comes from a human donor in good health (CMV status not recorded). Some clones in this sample may be carry-over from other donors' samples. J is TRBJ2-5 and V is TRBV5-5; D possibly corresponds to TRBD1 (6 bases). The sample comprised PBMCs. Here the CDR3 reads CASSLGQSQETQYF. As DNA, the CDR3 is TGTGCCAGCAGTCTTGGACAGTCCCAAGAGACCCAGTACTTC.